This entry lists 18 T cell receptor beta chains sequenced from one sample in a study of shared clonotypes between healthy human individuals. Some clones are missing from TCRdb's copy, which holds only in-frame ones; the method was immunoSEQ multiplex PCR. The data hold hundreds of thousands of clones, with around 96% observed a single time. The sequenced sample consisted of naive CD4+ T cells sorted from blood. Documented subset: CD45RA+ positively selected. The source is a woman aged 30 to 39 in good health.

The DNA of the CDR3 is TGTGCCAGTAGTATAGCCGTGGGACAGAGGTACGAGCAGTACTTC. This codes for CASSIAVGQRYEQYF. The rearrangement uses TRBV19 and TRBJ2-7; TRBD1 agrees at 7 bases. The CDR3 runs 15 residues. The J segment lost 4 bases and the V segment lost 1 base, leaving 7 bases of the junction unmatched. Germline CDR1 LNHDA, CDR2 SQIVND (reference sequence). Looking up the rest from reference TRBV19 and TRBJ2-7 gives the full variable domain: DGGITQSPKYLFRKEGQNVTLSCEQNLNHDAMYWYRQDPGQGLRLIYYSQIVNDFQKGDIAEGYSVSREKKESFPLTVTSAQKNPTAFYLCASSIAVGQRYEQYFGPGTRLTVT.

This clone came up once. The J gene is TRBJ2-1, the V gene TRBV7-2; TRBD2 might be the D (5 bases). The length of the CDR3 is 15 residues. V was trimmed by 3 bases and J by 3 bases, leaving 12 bases between them. Germline V gene sequence: CDR1 SGHTA, CDR2 FQGNSA. Written as DNA, the CDR3 is TGTGCCAGCAGCTTTTTGGCGGGTGTCTACAATGAGCAGTTCTTC. It is translated as CASSFLAGVYNEQFF. The entire variable domain, with the rest obtained from reference TRBV7-2 and TRBJ2-1, is as follows: GAGVSQSPSNKVTEKGKDVELRCDPISGHTALYWYRQSLGQGLEFLIYFQGNSAPDKSGLPSDRFSAERTGGSVSTLTIQRTQQEDSAVYLCASSFLAGVYNEQFFGPGTRLTVL.

The V gene is TRBV9, the J gene TRBJ2-3; D gene ambiguous. Germline CDR1 SGDLS, CDR2 YYNGEE. CDR3 size: 16 residues. The V and J ends lost 4 bases and 1 base respectively, with 16 bases between them. This CDR3 is CASSSDAAYGTDTQYF. The DNA of the CDR3 is TGTGCCAGCAGCTCGGACGCGGCATATGGCACAGATACGCAGTATTTT. Filled out from reference TRBV9 and TRBJ2-3, the complete variable domain reads DSGVTQTPKHLITATGQRVTLRCSPRSGDLSVYWYQQSLDQGLQFLIQYYNGEERAKGNILERFSAQQFPDLHSELNLSSLELGDSALYFCASSSDAAYGTDTQYFGPGTRLTVL.

The rearrangement joins TRBV28 to TRBJ1-2; weak D call: TRBD1 (6 bases). There are 16 residues in the CDR3. The germline V gene has CDR1 MDHEN and CDR2 SYDVKM. Trimming left V 6 bases short and J 1 base short, with 18 bases between. The CDR3 nucleotides are TGTGCCAGCAGGTCCCCGGGGGGGCCGGGTAACTATGGCTACACCTTC. Protein sequence: CASRSPGGPGNYGYTF.

This chain uses TRBV30 with TRBJ2-7; the match to TRBD1 covers 9 bases. The V gene's germline CDR1 is GTSNPN and CDR2 SVGIG (reference sequence). There are 14 residues in the CDR3. J lost 0 bases, V lost 5 bases, and 5 bases had no gene match. The CDR3 nucleotides read TGTGCCTGGGGGACAGGGCCGTCCTCCTACGAGCAGTACTTC. It encodes CAWGTGPSSYEQYF.

The CDR3 here is CASSEVLTGINEQFF. The DNA for the CDR3 is TGCGCCAGCAGTGAGGTCCTGACAGGGATCAATGAGCAGTTCTTC. The rearrangement uses TRBV10-1 and TRBJ2-1, with TRBD1 identical over 7 bases. From germline, CDR1 is WNHNN and CDR2 SYGVQD (reference sequence). J was trimmed by 6 bases and V by 2 bases; bases with no gene match: 7. The CDR3 is 15 amino acids.

This clone was recorded only once. This rearrangement joins TRBV11-3 to TRBJ1-2, with D unclear. Per the germline V gene, CDR1 is SGHNT and CDR2 is YENEEA. V lost 2 bases and J lost 2, with 9 bases in between. The CDR3 runs 14 residues. In nucleotides, the CDR3 is TGTGCCAGCAGCTTAAACTCGGAGAACTATGGCTACACCTTC. Amino acid sequence: CASSLNSENYGYTF. Together with reference TRBV11-3 and TRBJ1-2, the CDR3 gives the full variable domain: EAGVVQSPRYKIIEKKQPVAFWCNPISGHNTLYWYLQNLGQGPELLIRYENEEAVDDSQLPKDRFSAERLKGVDSTLKIQPAELGDSAVYLCASSLNSENYGYTFGSGTRLTVV.

This clone was recorded only once. The chain joins TRBV18 to TRBJ2-7; TRBD2 matches at 7 bases. The germline V gene encodes CDR1 KGHSH and CDR2 LQKENI. This CDR3 is 16 amino acids long. The J segment lost 4 bases and the V segment lost 4 bases, leaving 13 bases of the junction unmatched. Here the CDR3 reads CASSHGQGGEVYEQYF. CDR3 nucleotide sequence: TGTGCCAGCTCACACGGTCAGGGAGGGGAAGTATACGAGCAGTACTTC.

This chain connects TRBV28 to TRBJ2-7; 7 bases match TRBD1. The CDR3 is 17 residues long. Trimming removed 2 bases from V and 4 bases from J; junction bases left unmatched: 14. The germline gives CDR1 MDHEN, CDR2 SYDVKM. CDR3 sequence (DNA): TGTGCCAGCAGTTTAGGTCGGCCAGGGGGAGACCTATACGAGCAGTACTTC. This sequence encodes CASSLGRPGGDLYEQYF.

The chain employs TRBV10-1 and TRBJ2-5; 7 nucleotides match TRBD1. Germline assignment: CDR1 WNHNN and CDR2 SYGVQD (reference sequence). This CDR3 has 15 amino acids. The trim removed 8 bases at V and 2 bases at J, leaving 11 bases unmatched. CDR3 bases: TGCGCCAGCGCCGTGGGGGCAGGGGGTCAAGAGACCCAGTACTTC. Its translation is CASAVGAGGQETQYF.

The chain has TRBV11-2 and TRBJ2-2; no clear D. Trimming shortened V by 5 bases and J by 3 bases, and 10 bases separated the two germline ends. Germline V gene data show CDR1 as SGHAT and CDR2 as FQNNGV. The CDR3 length is 14 residues. The CDR3 nucleotides read TGTGCCAGCAGCCCCCAAAAATACACCGGGGAGCTGTTTTTT. Amino acids: CASSPQKYTGELFF.

The chain employs TRBV5-1 and TRBJ2-5; D not resolved. The CDR3 is 13 amino acids. The ends were cut back, 5 bases at V and 1 base at J, with 9 bases in the middle. Germline lookup yields CDR1 SGHRS and CDR2 YFSETQ. CDR3 DNA sequence: TGCGCCAGCAGAAAGAGCAGCCAAGAGACCCAGTACTTC. This codes for CASRKSSQETQYF.

This clone was found once. The chain is built from TRBV28 and TRBJ1-2, with 12 bases lining up with TRBD1. Germline V gene lookup returns CDR1 MDHEN and CDR2 SYDVKM. The CDR3 has 15 amino acids. The trim removed 7 bases at V and 6 bases at J, leaving 9 bases unmatched. As DNA, the CDR3 is TGTGCCAGCATCGGGGGGACAGGGGGCGCGAATGGCTACACCTTC. It codes for CASIGGTGGANGYTF.

This chain connects TRBV27 to TRBJ2-7; D is tentatively TRBD1 or TRBD2 (6 bases each). V gave up 6 bases and J gave up 6 bases, with 21 bases separating them. CDR1 is MNHEY, CDR2 SMNVEV, per germline (reference sequence). The CDR3 consists of 15 residues. Written as DNA, the CDR3 is TGTGCCAGCAGGCCCCAGGGGACTGGTAATGGCGAGCAGTACTTC. Translation: CASRPQGTGNGEQYF.

The V gene is TRBV27, the J gene TRBJ2-7; maybe TRBD1 (5 bases). This CDR3 region has 14 residues. The ends were cut back, 2 bases at V and 2 bases at J, with 10 bases in the middle. In germline, CDR1 is MNHEY, CDR2 SMNVEV (reference sequence). CDR3 bases: TGTGCCAGCAGTTTACCAGGGTCAACCTACGAGCAGTACTTC. Its translation: CASSLPGSTYEQYF.

The genes are TRBV4-2 and TRBJ1-1, with unresolved D. This CDR3 is 15 amino acids long. CDR1 LGHNA and CDR2 YNFKEQ come from the germline V gene. Trimming pared 6 bases from V and 1 base from J, leaving 15 bases between. The DNA of the CDR3 is TGTGCCAGCAGGGCCAAAATAGACGGGAACACTGAAGCTTTCTTT. Its protein product is CASRAKIDGNTEAFF.

This chain uses TRBV7-9 with TRBJ2-7; no clear D. CDR1 and CDR2 from the germline V gene are SEHNR and FQNEAQ (reference sequence). The V end lost 4 bases, the J end lost 6 bases, and 10 bases lay between the germline ends. The CDR3 is made up of 12 amino acids. Here the CDR3 reads CASSSVRVEQYF. DNA of the CDR3: TGTGCCAGCAGCTCCGTAAGGGTCGAGCAGTACTTC.

The gene calls are TRBV28 and TRBJ2-7; 8 positions match TRBD1. Germline assignment: CDR1 MDHEN and CDR2 SYDVKM. This CDR3 has 15 residues. V lost 6 bases and J lost 0; bases outside the gene matches: 7. The CDR3 sequence is CASRTGTGGSYEQYF. CDR3 bases: TGTGCCAGCAGAACCGGGACAGGTGGCTCCTACGAGCAGTACTTC.